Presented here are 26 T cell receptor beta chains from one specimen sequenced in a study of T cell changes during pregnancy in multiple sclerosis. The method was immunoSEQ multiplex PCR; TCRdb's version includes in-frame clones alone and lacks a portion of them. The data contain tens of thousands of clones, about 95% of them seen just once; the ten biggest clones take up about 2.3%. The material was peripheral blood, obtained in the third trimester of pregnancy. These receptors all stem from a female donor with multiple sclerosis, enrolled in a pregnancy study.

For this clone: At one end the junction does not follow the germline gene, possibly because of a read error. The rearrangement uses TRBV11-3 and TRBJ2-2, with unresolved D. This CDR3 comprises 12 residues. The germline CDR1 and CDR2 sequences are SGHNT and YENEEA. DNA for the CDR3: TGTGCCAGCAGCATAGACGCCGGGGAGCTGTTTTTT. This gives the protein CASSIDAGELFF.

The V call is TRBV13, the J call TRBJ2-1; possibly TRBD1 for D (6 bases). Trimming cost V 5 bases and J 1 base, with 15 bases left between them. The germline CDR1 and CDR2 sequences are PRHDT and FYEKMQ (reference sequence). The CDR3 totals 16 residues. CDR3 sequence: CASSPAGAESYNEQFF. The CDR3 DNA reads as TGTGCCAGCAGCCCCGCAGGGGCCGAATCCTACAATGAGCAGTTCTTC.

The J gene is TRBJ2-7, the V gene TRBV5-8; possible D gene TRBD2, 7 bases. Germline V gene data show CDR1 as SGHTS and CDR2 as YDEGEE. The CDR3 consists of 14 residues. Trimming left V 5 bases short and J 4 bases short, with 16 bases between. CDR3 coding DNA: TGTGCCAGCAGTCTCCAGGGAGGGGGTTACGAGCAGTACTTC. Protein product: CASSLQGGGYEQYF.

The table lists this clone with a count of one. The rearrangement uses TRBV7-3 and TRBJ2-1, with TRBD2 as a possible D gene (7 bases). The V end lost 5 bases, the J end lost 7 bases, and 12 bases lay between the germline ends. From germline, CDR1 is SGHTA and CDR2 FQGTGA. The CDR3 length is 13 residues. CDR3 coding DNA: TGTGCCAGCAGCGAGGGGGGGCCTAATGAGCAGTTCTTC. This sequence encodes CASSEGGPNEQFF.

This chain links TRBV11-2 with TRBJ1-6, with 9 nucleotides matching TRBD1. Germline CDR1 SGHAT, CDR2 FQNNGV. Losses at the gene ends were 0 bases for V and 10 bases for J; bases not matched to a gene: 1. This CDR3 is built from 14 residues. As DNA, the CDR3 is TGTGCCAGCAGCTTAGAAACAGGGGGCTCACCCCTCCACTTT. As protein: CASSLETGGSPLHF.

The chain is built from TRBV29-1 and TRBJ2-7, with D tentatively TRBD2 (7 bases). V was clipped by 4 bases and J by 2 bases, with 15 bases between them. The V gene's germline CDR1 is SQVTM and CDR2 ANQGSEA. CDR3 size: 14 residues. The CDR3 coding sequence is TGCAGCGTTGGGGGGGGACGACAGGCCTACGAGCAGTACTTC. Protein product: CSVGGGRQAYEQYF.

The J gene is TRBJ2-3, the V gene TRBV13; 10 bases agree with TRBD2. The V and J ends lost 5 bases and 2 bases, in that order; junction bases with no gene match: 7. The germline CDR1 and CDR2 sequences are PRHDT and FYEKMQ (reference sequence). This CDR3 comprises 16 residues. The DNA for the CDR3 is TGTGCCAGCAGCCCAGGACTAGCGGCCTACACAGATACGCAGTATTTT. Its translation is CASSPGLAAYTDTQYF.

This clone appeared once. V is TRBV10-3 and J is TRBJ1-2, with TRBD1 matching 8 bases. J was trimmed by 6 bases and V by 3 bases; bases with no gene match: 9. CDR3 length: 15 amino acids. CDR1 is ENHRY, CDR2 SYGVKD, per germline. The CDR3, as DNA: TGTGCCATCAGTGACGCCAGGGGGCAATACGATGGCTACACCTTC. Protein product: CAISDARGQYDGYTF.

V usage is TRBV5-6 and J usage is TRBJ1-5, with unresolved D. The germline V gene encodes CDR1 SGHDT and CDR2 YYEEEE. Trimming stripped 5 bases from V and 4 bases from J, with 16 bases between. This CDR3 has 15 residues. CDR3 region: CASRSTRRANQPQHF. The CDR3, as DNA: TGTGCCAGCAGATCGACTAGAAGGGCAAATCAGCCCCAGCATTTT.

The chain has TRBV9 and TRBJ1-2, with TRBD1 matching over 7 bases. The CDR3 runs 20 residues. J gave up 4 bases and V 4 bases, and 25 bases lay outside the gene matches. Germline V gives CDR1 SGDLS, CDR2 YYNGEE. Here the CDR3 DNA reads TGTGCCAGCAGCCCACGAAGTGGGGACAGTTCGGCCCGACTTTCCTATGGCTACACCTTC. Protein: CASSPRSGDSSARLSYGYTF. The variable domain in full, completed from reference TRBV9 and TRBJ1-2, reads DSGVTQTPKHLITATGQRVTLRCSPRSGDLSVYWYQQSLDQGLQFLIQYYNGEERAKGNILERFSAQQFPDLHSELNLSSLELGDSALYFCASSPRSGDSSARLSYGYTFGSGTRLTVV.

The CDR3 DNA sequence: TGTGCCAGCAGGTATAGGACAGGGGAATCCTACGAGCAGTACTTC. This codes for CASRYRTGESYEQYF. V and J are TRBV6-5 and TRBJ2-7; TRBD1 agrees at 9 bases. CDR1 MNHEY and CDR2 SVGAGI come from the germline V gene. This CDR3 has 15 residues. The ends lost 6 bases at V and 1 base at J; junction bases unmatched: 7.

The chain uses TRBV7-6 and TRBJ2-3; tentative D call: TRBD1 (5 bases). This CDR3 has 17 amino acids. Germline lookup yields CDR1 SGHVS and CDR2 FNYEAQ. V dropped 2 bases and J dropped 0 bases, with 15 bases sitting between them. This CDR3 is CASSLRGRHSSTDTQYF. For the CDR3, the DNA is TGTGCCAGCAGCTTAAGGGGTAGACACTCTAGCACAGATACGCAGTATTTT.

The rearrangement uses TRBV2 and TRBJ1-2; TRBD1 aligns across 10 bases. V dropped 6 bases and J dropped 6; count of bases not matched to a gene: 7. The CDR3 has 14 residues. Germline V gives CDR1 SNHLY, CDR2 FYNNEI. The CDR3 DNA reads TGTGCCAGCAGCCGAGCCGGGACAGGGGATGGCTACACCTTC. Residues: CASSRAGTGDGYTF. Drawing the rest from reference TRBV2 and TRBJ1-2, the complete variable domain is EPEVTQTPSHQVTQMGQEVILRCVPISNHLYFYWYRQILGQKVEFLVSFYNNEISEKSEIFDDQFSVERPDGSNFTLKIRSTKLEDSAMYFCASSRAGTGDGYTFGSGTRLTVV.

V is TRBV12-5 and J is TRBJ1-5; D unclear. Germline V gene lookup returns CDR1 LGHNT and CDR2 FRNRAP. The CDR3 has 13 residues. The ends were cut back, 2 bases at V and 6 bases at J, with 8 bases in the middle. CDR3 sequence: CASGLSHGQPQHF. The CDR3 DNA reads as TGTGCTAGTGGTTTGTCCCACGGTCAGCCCCAGCATTTT.

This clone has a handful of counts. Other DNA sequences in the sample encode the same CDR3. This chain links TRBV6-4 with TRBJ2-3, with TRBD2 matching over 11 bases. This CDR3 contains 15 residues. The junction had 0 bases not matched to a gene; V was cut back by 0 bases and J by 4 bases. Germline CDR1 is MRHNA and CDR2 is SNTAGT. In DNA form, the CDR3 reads TGTGCCAGCAGTGACTCTAGCGGGGGGGCAGATACGCAGTATTTT. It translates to CASSDSSGGADTQYF.

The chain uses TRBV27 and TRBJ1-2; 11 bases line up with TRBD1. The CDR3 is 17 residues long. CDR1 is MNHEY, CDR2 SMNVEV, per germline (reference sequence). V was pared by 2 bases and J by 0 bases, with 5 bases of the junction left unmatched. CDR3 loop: CASSLGQGAHSNYGYTF. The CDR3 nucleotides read TGTGCCAGCAGTTTAGGACAGGGGGCGCATTCTAACTATGGCTACACCTTC.

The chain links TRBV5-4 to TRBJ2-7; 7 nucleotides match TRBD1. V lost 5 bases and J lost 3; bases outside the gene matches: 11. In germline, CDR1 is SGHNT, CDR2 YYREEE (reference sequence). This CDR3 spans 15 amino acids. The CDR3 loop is CASRNQGDIRYEQYF. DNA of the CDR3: TGTGCCAGCAGAAATCAGGGGGATATACGCTACGAGCAGTACTTC.

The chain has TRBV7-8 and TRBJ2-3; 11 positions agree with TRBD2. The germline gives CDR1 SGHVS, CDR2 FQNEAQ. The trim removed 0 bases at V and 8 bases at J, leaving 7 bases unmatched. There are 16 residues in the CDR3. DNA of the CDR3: TGTGCCAGCAGCTTAGCATCTAGCGGGGGGCTATTTACGCAGTATTTT. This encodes CASSLASSGGLFTQYF. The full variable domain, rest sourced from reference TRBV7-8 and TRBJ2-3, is GAGVSQSPRYKVAKRGQDVALRCDPISGHVSLFWYQQALGQGPEFLTYFQNEAQLDKSGLPSDRFFAERPEGSVSTLKIQRTQQEDSAVYLCASSLASSGGLFTQYFGPGTRLTVL.

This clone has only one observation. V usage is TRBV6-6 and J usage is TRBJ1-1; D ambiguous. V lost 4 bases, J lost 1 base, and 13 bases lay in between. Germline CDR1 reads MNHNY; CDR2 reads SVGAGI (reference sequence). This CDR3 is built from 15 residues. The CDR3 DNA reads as TGTGCCAGCAGTTTGAAGACACGAACGAACACTGAAGCTTTCTTT. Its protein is CASSLKTRTNTEAFF.

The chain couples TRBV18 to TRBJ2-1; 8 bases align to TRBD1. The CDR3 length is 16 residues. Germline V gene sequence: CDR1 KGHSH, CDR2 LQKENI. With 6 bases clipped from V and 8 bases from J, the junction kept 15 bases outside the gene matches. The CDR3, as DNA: TGTGCCAGCTCCCCAGGAGACAGGGGCCACGTTGATGAGCAGTTCTTC. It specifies CASSPGDRGHVDEQFF.

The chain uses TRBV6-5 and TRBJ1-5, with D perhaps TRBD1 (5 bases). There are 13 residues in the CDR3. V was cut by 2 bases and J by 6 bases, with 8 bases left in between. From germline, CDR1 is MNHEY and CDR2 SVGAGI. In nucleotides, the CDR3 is TGTGCCAGCAGTTACGGGGCACGTCAGCCCCAGCATTTT. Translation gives CASSYGARQPQHF.

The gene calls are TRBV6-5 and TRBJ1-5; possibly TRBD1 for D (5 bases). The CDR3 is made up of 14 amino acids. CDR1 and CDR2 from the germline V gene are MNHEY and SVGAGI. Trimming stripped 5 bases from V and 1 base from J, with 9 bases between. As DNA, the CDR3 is TGTGCCAGCAGTAGGGGAGGGAGCAATCAGCCCCAGCATTTT. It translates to CASSRGGSNQPQHF.

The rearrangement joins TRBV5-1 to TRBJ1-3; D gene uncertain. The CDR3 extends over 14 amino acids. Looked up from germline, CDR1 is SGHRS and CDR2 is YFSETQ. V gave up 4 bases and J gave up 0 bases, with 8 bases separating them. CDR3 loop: CASSPGHSGNTIYF. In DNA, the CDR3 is TGCGCCAGCAGCCCTGGCCACTCTGGAAACACCATATATTTT.

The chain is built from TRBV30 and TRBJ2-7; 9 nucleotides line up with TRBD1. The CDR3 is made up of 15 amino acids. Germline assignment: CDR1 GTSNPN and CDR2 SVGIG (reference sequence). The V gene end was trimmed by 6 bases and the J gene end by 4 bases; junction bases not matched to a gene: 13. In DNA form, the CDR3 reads TGTGCCTGTCCTTTTCGACAGGGGGAGACGTACGAGCAGTACTTC. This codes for CACPFRQGETYEQYF.

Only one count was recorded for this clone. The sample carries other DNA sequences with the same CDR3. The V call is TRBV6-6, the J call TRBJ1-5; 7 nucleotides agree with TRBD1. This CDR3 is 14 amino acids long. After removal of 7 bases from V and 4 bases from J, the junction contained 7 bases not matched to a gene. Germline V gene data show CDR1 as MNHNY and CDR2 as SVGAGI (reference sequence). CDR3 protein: CASNTGDSNQPQHF. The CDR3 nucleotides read TGTGCCAGCAATACGGGGGACAGTAATCAGCCCCAGCATTTT.

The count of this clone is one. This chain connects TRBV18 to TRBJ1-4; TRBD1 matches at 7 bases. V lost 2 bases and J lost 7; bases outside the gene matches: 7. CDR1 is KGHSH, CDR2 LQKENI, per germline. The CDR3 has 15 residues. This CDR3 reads CASSPNTGAGEKLFF. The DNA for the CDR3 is TGTGCCAGCTCACCAAATACAGGGGCAGGTGAAAAACTGTTTTTT.